The present entry profiles one TCR beta chain with its context. Its antigen is undetermined. These data come from a study of cytomegalovirus exposure and HLA in healthy donors. V was clipped by 0 bases and J by 7 bases; unmatched bases: 0. Germline lookup yields CDR1 MRHNA and CDR2 SNTAGT. CDR3 length: 13 amino acids. It was with 60 Vbeta and 13 Jbeta primers that the PCR ran. Sequencing used immunoSEQ multiplex PCR; TCRdb keeps in-frame clones, though not all of them. The sample carries over 150,000 clones, 80% recorded once. Study findings and constraints: Productive status was seen about 90% or about 30% of the time for most TCR beta V segments in an earlier analysis. Analyzed later, most CMV-associated TCR beta chains appeared HLA-restricted. When analyzed later, the rates of TCR association showed variation by HLA locus, with DRB1 the most and HLA-C the fewest.

The receptor was derived from a boy younger than 18 in good health and CMV-seronegative. This chain uses TRBV6-4 with TRBJ2-1; 7 bases fit TRBD1. The sample comprised PBMCs. The CDR3 DNA is TGTGCCAGCAGTGACTCGGACAGGAATGAGCAGTTCTTC. Its translation is CASSDSDRNEQFF.